The T cell receptor (beta chain) described here comes from a study of T-cell memory formation after mild COVID-19. General study results and limits: Second-wave clones reaching peak frequency on day 37 lacked confirmed SARS-CoV-2 specificity.

In its sample, this clonotype was seen a few times. Its antigen remains unknown. Constant-segment primers served in 5'RACE that generated TCR alpha and TCR beta cDNA libraries bearing sample barcodes and UMIs. TCRdb recomputed calls from the 5' RACE reads with MiXCR, one row per CDR3 protein. In the table there are roughly 400,000 distinct CDR3 sequences, around 24% of which are singletons. The TCR was taken from an adult woman who had mild COVID-19 (a few samples of this study predate the infection). Cell type and time point are not known. Sequenced: PBMCs or a T cell subset sorted from them (not recorded which).

Here the CDR3 reads CASSNRRHNEQFF. The DNA for the CDR3 is TGTGCCAGCAGCAATCGGAGACACAATGAGCAGTTCTTC. The chain is built from TRBV21-1 and TRBJ2-1. TRBV21-1 is designated a pseudogene. The CDR3 totals 13 residues.